The 28 T cell receptor beta chains below all came from one sample that was sequenced in a study of Ad26.COV2.S vaccination and SARS-CoV-2 variants. Sequenced by immunoSEQ multiplex PCR; TCRdb stores in-frame clones only, minus some. The data contain some 390,000 clones, approximately 90% of them singletons. Treatment: roughly 18 received Ad26.COV2.S at low or high dose, single or two shots; five or six received placebo; per-sample allocation not given. The investigators took samples on day 63 after the first vaccine or placebo injection. The sample was peripheral blood, taken in a trial of Ad26.COV2.S vaccine versus placebo. All receptors derive from a person aged 18-65 years who received the Ad26.COV2.S COVID-19 vaccine or a placebo.

J is TRBJ2-7 and V is TRBV12-5; TRBD2 matches 11 bases. V lost 7 bases to trimming and J lost 5 bases; unmatched junction nucleotides: 7. Germline CDR1 is LGHNT and CDR2 is FRNRAP. The CDR3 has 14 residues. Here the CDR3 DNA reads TGTGCTAGTGTGTTAGCGGGAGGGCCCCACGAGCAGTACTTC. Its translation is CASVLAGGPHEQYF. Full variable domain (remainder filled in from reference TRBV12-5 and TRBJ2-7): DARVTQTPRHKVTEMGQEVTMRCQPILGHNTVFWYRQTMMQGLELLAYFRNRAPLDDSGMPKDRFSAEMPDATLATLKIQPSEPRDSAVYFCASVLAGGPHEQYFGPGTRLTVT.

Written as DNA, the CDR3 is TGCGCCAGCAGCCAAGGGACTACGGGGGCAAATCAGCCCCAGCATTTT. Translated, it gives CASSQGTTGANQPQHF. The rearrangement links TRBV4-1 to TRBJ1-5; D may be TRBD1 (6 bases). CDR3 size: 16 residues. The germline V gene encodes CDR1 MGHRA and CDR2 YSYEKL. The V end lost 1 base, the J end lost 4 bases, and 14 bases lay between the germline ends.

The rearrangement uses TRBV7-9 and TRBJ2-5, with 10 nucleotides matching TRBD1. CDR1 is SEHNR and CDR2 is FQNEAQ in the germline V gene (reference sequence). V was clipped by 0 bases and J by 4 bases; unmatched bases: 5. The CDR3 is made up of 16 amino acids. CDR3 in DNA: TGTGCCAGCAGCTTAGCAGCGGGACAGGGGCCAGAGACCCAGTACTTC. This sequence encodes CASSLAAGQGPETQYF.

The rearrangement uses TRBV10-3 and TRBJ2-5; D is tentatively TRBD1 or TRBD2 (5 bases each). CDR3 size: 14 residues. The ends were cut back, 6 bases at V and 3 bases at J, with 14 bases in the middle. Germline V gives CDR1 ENHRY, CDR2 SYGVKD. Here the CDR3 DNA reads TGTGCCATCAGCTGGAGGACAAGCGAAGAGACCCAGTACTTC. Its protein product is CAISWRTSEETQYF.

The rearrangement joins TRBV5-8 to TRBJ1-6; a weak D match, TRBD1 (6 bases). CDR1 is SGHTS and CDR2 is YDEGEE in the germline V gene. The V end lost 1 base, the J end lost 10 bases, and 15 bases lay between the germline ends. CDR3 length: 15 amino acids. CDR3 region: CASSLSRQVLSPLHF. CDR3 nucleotides: TGTGCCAGCAGCTTGTCGAGACAGGTCCTATCACCCCTCCACTTT. Looking up the rest from reference TRBV5-8 and TRBJ1-6 gives the full variable domain: EAGVTQSPTHLIKTRGQQATLRCSPISGHTSVYWYQQALGLGLQFLLWYDEGEERNRGNFPPRFSGRQFPNYSSELNVNALELEDSALYLCASSLSRQVLSPLHFGNGTRLTVT.

The V call is TRBV15, the J call TRBJ2-2; D unresolved. Deletions cut 0 bases from V and 4 bases from J, with 9 bases between. Germline V gene sequence: CDR1 LNHNV, CDR2 YYDKDF (reference sequence). The CDR3 runs 15 residues. In DNA form, the CDR3 reads TGTGCCACCAGCAGAGACGGCCTAATCACCGGGGAGCTGTTTTTT. Its protein is CATSRDGLITGELFF.

The chain links TRBV18 to TRBJ2-1, with a tentative D call TRBD2 (6 bases). From germline, CDR1 is KGHSH and CDR2 LQKENI. The CDR3 is 15 residues long. V was shortened by 5 bases and J by 0 bases, with 11 bases between the two germline ends. CDR3 nucleotide sequence: TGTGCCAGCTCATCTAGCGTAGGCTCCTACAATGAGCAGTTCTTC. Residues: CASSSSVGSYNEQFF.

The V gene is TRBV15, the J gene TRBJ2-5; TRBD2 matches at 7 bases. The germline V gene encodes CDR1 LNHNV and CDR2 YYDKDF (reference sequence). Unmatched junction bases numbered 10, after V lost 0 bases and J lost 3 bases. This CDR3 spans 17 amino acids. The CDR3 is CATSRDGRGLAEETQYF. The CDR3, as DNA: TGTGCCACCAGCAGAGATGGGCGCGGGCTAGCGGAAGAGACCCAGTACTTC.

The J gene is TRBJ2-7, the V gene TRBV9; maybe TRBD2 (7 bases). There are 15 residues in the CDR3. CDR1 SGDLS and CDR2 YYNGEE come from the germline V gene. V was shortened by 0 bases and J by 2 bases, with 12 bases between the two germline ends. CDR3 in amino acids: CASSVGGGAPYEQYF. Written as DNA, the CDR3 is TGTGCCAGCAGCGTAGGAGGGGGGGCCCCCTACGAGCAGTACTTC.

This sequence joins TRBV7-4 and TRBJ2-1; TRBD2 agrees at 13 bases. The CDR3 length is 16 residues. The V segment lost 3 bases and the J segment 6 bases; nucleotides outside the gene matches: 5. Germline values: CDR1 SGHVT, CDR2 SQSDAQ. The CDR3 sequence: CASSFGLAGDPNEQFF. In DNA form, the CDR3 reads TGTGCCAGCAGCTTCGGACTAGCGGGAGACCCCAATGAGCAGTTCTTC.

This clone was seen more than once but under ten times. V usage is TRBV18 and J usage is TRBJ2-7, with a tentative D call TRBD2 (5 bases). The CDR3 contains 16 residues. V lost 6 bases, J lost 4 bases, and 22 bases lay in between. Germline lookup yields CDR1 KGHSH and CDR2 LQKENI. The CDR3 reads CASSRLKGERAYEQYF. CDR3 coding DNA: TGTGCCAGCTCCCGACTCAAGGGAGAGAGGGCATACGAGCAGTACTTC.

The CDR3 region is CASSRTGTVSYEQYF. The CDR3 DNA is TGCGCCAGCAGCAGAACCGGGACGGTATCCTACGAGCAGTACTTC. V gene TRBV5-1 combines with J gene TRBJ2-7, with D perhaps TRBD1 or TRBD2 (5 bases each). The V and J ends lost 4 bases and 1 base respectively, with 15 bases between them. This CDR3 contains 15 residues. Germline V gene data show CDR1 as SGHRS and CDR2 as YFSETQ.

The chain recombines TRBV12-3 or TRBV12-4 with TRBJ2-7; no firm D call. With 6 bases removed from V and 4 bases from J, the gap between germline ends came to 10 bases. The CDR3 length is 12 residues. The CDR3, as DNA: TGTGCCAGCAGGCTCGGATTATACGAGCAGTACTTC. Amino acid sequence: CASRLGLYEQYF.

As for this clone: The sample has other DNA sequences that encode this CDR3 too. The chain couples TRBV27 to TRBJ2-2; no firm D call. The CDR3 length is 14 residues. Germline values: CDR1 MNHEY, CDR2 SMNVEV (reference sequence). Trimming cost V 5 bases and J 0 bases, with 7 bases left between them. The CDR3 loop reads CASSLTANTGELFF. DNA for the CDR3: TGTGCCAGCAGTCTCACAGCGAACACCGGGGAGCTGTTTTTT.

The chain is built from TRBV28 and TRBJ1-5; possible D gene TRBD1, 5 bases. The V end lost 0 bases, the J end lost 4 bases, and 10 bases lay between the germline ends. Germline loops: CDR1 MDHEN, CDR2 SYDVKM. The CDR3 extends over 15 amino acids. The CDR3 reads CASSLWVTVNQPQHF. CDR3 nucleotide sequence: TGTGCCAGCAGTTTATGGGTGACAGTGAATCAGCCCCAGCATTTT.

The chain has TRBV9 and TRBJ2-1; 16 nucleotides line up with TRBD2. This CDR3 is built from 17 residues. CDR1 SGDLS and CDR2 YYNGEE come from the germline V gene. V lost 3 bases to trimming and J lost 3 bases; unmatched junction nucleotides: 3. This chain's CDR3 is CASSAGLAGGNYNEQFF. In nucleotides, the CDR3 is TGTGCCAGCAGCGCGGGACTAGCGGGAGGGAACTACAATGAGCAGTTCTTC. Variable domain in full (rest from reference TRBV9 and TRBJ2-1): DSGVTQTPKHLITATGQRVTLRCSPRSGDLSVYWYQQSLDQGLQFLIQYYNGEERAKGNILERFSAQQFPDLHSELNLSSLELGDSALYFCASSAGLAGGNYNEQFFGPGTRLTVL.

V and J are TRBV11-3 and TRBJ1-1; D is ambiguous. Trimming removed 0 bases at V and 0 bases at J, with 8 bases between. This CDR3 has 15 residues. The germline gives CDR1 SGHNT, CDR2 YENEEA. CDR3 DNA sequence: TGTGCCAGCAGCTTAGAGGCAGCACTGAACACTGAAGCTTTCTTT. It yields the protein CASSLEAALNTEAFF.

This chain links TRBV27 with TRBJ2-3; TRBD1 aligns across 8 bases. V shed 9 bases, J shed 2 bases, and the junction held 7 bases outside the gene matches. The germline CDR1 and CDR2 sequences are MNHEY and SMNVEV (reference sequence). The CDR3 spans 14 residues. CDR3 in amino acids: CASGDRPYTDTQYF. In DNA, the CDR3 is TGTGCCAGTGGGGACAGGCCCTACACAGATACGCAGTATTTT.

The rearrangement links TRBV28 to TRBJ1-3; D unresolved. Germline-derived CDR1 and CDR2 are MDHEN and SYDVKM. The germline V and J ends were trimmed by 1 base and 0 bases, with 1 base remaining between them. The CDR3 spans 13 residues. The CDR3 sequence is CASSLSSGNTIYF. Written as DNA, the CDR3 is TGTGCCAGCAGTTTATCCTCTGGAAACACCATATATTTT.

This chain links TRBV6-5 with TRBJ2-3; TRBD2 aligns across 7 bases. This CDR3 is 15 amino acids long. Looked up from germline, CDR1 is MNHEY and CDR2 is SVGAGI. J lost 0 bases, V lost 5 bases, and 5 bases had no gene match. The CDR3 nucleotides are TGTGCCAGCAGTCCACTAGCGTCTAGCACAGATACGCAGTATTTT. Protein product: CASSPLASSTDTQYF.

This clone was recorded once. This chain uses TRBV5-1 with TRBJ2-6, with TRBD1 matching over 7 bases. CDR1 is SGHRS and CDR2 is YFSETQ in the germline V gene. The CDR3 runs to 16 residues. The V and J ends lost 4 bases and 3 bases, in that order; junction bases with no gene match: 7. The CDR3 DNA reads as TGCGCCAGCAGCCCCAGGGGGATGAGTGGGGCCAACGTCCTGACTTTC. Amino acids: CASSPRGMSGANVLTF. Filled out from reference TRBV5-1 and TRBJ2-6, the complete variable domain reads KAGVTQTPRYLIKTRGQQVTLSCSPISGHRSVSWYQQTPGQGLQFLFEYFSETQRNKGNFPGRFSGRQFSNSRSEMNVSTLELGDSALYLCASSPRGMSGANVLTFGAGSRLTVL.

This sequence joins TRBV5-1 and TRBJ1-1, with a tentative D call TRBD1 (6 bases). CDR1 is SGHRS and CDR2 is YFSETQ in the germline V gene. V was cut by 4 bases and J by 0 bases, with 28 bases left in between. This CDR3 region has 20 residues. The CDR3 nucleotides read TGCGCCAGCAGCCCCCCATTGGCAGGGGAGAGTTCGGGTATGAACACTGAAGCTTTCTTT. This codes for CASSPPLAGESSGMNTEAFF.

This clone was seen ten or more times. V usage is TRBV6-2 or TRBV6-3 and J usage is TRBJ1-2, with 7 bases fitting TRBD1. The CDR3 has 17 residues. CDR1 is MNHEY, CDR2 SVGEGT, per germline. J gave up 6 bases and V 5 bases, and 18 bases lay outside the gene matches. The CDR3 sequence: CASSTRWRGREENGYTF. The CDR3 DNA is TGTGCCAGCAGTACCCGGTGGAGGGGGCGCGAGGAAAATGGCTACACCTTC.

The chain links TRBV5-5 to TRBJ2-7; perhaps TRBD2 as D (5 bases). Trimming took off 4 bases at V and 6 bases at J, with 11 bases between the two ends. Germline CDR1 reads SGHKS; CDR2 reads YYEKEE (reference sequence). This CDR3 region has 12 residues. This CDR3 reads CASSPEVAEQYF. The CDR3 DNA sequence: TGTGCCAGCAGCCCGGAGGTGGCCGAGCAGTACTTC.

The chain carries TRBV15 and TRBJ1-5; TRBD1 is a possible D gene (6 bases). Trimming took off 0 bases at V and 9 bases at J, with 12 bases between the two ends. The CDR3 covers 14 residues. Germline V CDR1 and CDR2: LNHNV, YYDKDF (reference sequence). CDR3 coding DNA: TGTGCCACCAGCAGAGAACAGGGAACCCCGCCCCAGCATTTT. Translation gives CATSREQGTPPQHF.

The V and J genes are TRBV7-2 and TRBJ2-1; D is undetermined. Trimming shortened V by 1 base and J by 7 bases, and 14 bases separated the two germline ends. Looked up from germline, CDR1 is SGHTA and CDR2 is FQGNSA. This CDR3 comprises 15 residues. The CDR3 sequence is CASSLGGTRSNEQFF. CDR3 DNA: TGTGCCAGCAGCTTAGGGGGAACAAGGTCAAATGAGCAGTTCTTC.

This sequence joins TRBV5-3 and TRBJ2-2, with no clear D. TRBV5-3 is sorted into the ORF group, with uncertain function. The CDR3 contains 16 residues. The ends were cut back, 4 bases at V and 4 bases at J, with 17 bases in the middle. CDR3 in DNA: TGTGCCAGAAGCGGTGGGATGGAGTTGAGCACCGGGGAGCTGTTTTTT. The encoded protein is CARSGGMELSTGELFF.

This chain's CDR3 is CASSLWGHLSSYNEQFF. The DNA of the CDR3 is TGTGCCAGCAGCTTGTGGGGACACCTGAGCTCCTACAATGAGCAGTTCTTC. The V and J genes are TRBV5-6 and TRBJ2-1, with D perhaps matching TRBD1 (6 bases). The length of the CDR3 is 17 residues. CDR1 is SGHDT, CDR2 YYEEEE, per germline. V was clipped by 1 base and J by 0 bases, with 14 bases between them. Drawing the rest from reference TRBV5-6 and TRBJ2-1, the complete variable domain is DAGVTQSPTHLIKTRGQQVTLRCSPKSGHDTVSWYQQALGQGPQFIFQYYEEEERQRGNFPDRFSGHQFPNYSSELNVNALLLGDSALYLCASSLWGHLSSYNEQFFGPGTRLTVL.